This TCR beta chain stems from a study of T cells in pancreatic ductal adenocarcinoma. Findings of the study overall: Tumor and blood clonality did not differ significantly, about 0.12 versus 0.079. Tumor-versus-blood clonality comparisons may be biased toward lower tumor diversity. The resected cohort was biased toward the minority with early-stage disease. Tumor samples had fewer productive templates and roughly 8-fold fewer unique clonotypes than blood.

This CDR3 is built from 16 residues. The germline V gene has CDR1 SGDLS and CDR2 YYNGEE. V was clipped by 4 bases and J by 3 bases, with 17 bases between them. Method: immunoSEQ multiplex PCR; TCRdb's copy keeps in-frame clones and lacks some. The sample lists 100,000 or so clones; nearly 95% were seen once. No neoadjuvant therapy was given to the selected pancreatic ductal adenocarcinoma patients before their surgery. On this clone itself: Its antigen is unidentified.

The sequence came from a human donor with pancreatic ductal adenocarcinoma. This chain uses TRBV9 with TRBJ2-1; D is unclear. Sequencing input: PBMCs. CDR3 loop: CASSFSRHLSYNEQFF. Written as DNA, the CDR3 is TGTGCCAGCAGCTTTTCCCGACACTTAAGCTACAATGAGCAGTTCTTC.